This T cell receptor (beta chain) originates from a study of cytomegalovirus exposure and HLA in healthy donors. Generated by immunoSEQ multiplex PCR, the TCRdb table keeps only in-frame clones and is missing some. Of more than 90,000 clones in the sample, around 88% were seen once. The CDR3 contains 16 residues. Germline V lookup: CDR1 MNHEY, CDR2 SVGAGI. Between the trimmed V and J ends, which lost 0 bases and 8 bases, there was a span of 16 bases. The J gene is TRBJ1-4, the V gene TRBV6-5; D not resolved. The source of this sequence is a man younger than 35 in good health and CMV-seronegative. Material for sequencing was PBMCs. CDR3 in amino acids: CASSYSTTPDGEKLFF. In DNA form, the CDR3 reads TGTGCCAGCAGTTACTCGACTACACCCGACGGCGAAAAACTGTTTTTT.